This T cell receptor (beta chain) was recorded in a study of STAT3 mutations in large granular lymphocyte leukemia. Findings and caveats of the study: Samples missed the first appearance of the clone. Every T-LGLL patient had at least one immunodominant TCRbeta clonotype. In about 35% of the 18 patients, new TCR clonotypes emerged after therapy.

J lost 2 bases, V lost 8 bases, and 3 bases had no gene match. The length of the CDR3 is 12 residues. Germline V gene data show CDR1 as MNHNY and CDR2 as SVGAGI (reference sequence). Using immunoSEQ multiplex PCR, the repertoire was profiled, and TCRdb retains in-frame clones only, with some absent. This sample has 35,000 or so clones, with around nine tenths found just once. As regards this clone: Its specificity is not known.

This receptor was identified in a human donor with T large granular lymphocyte leukemia. Some clones in this sample may be carry-over from other donors' samples. The specimen sequenced was PBMCs. The chain carries TRBV6-6 and TRBJ2-7, with 7 positions matching TRBD1. The DNA for the CDR3 is TGTGCCAGCGGACAGGAAACCTACGAGCAGTACTTC. Amino acids: CASGQETYEQYF.